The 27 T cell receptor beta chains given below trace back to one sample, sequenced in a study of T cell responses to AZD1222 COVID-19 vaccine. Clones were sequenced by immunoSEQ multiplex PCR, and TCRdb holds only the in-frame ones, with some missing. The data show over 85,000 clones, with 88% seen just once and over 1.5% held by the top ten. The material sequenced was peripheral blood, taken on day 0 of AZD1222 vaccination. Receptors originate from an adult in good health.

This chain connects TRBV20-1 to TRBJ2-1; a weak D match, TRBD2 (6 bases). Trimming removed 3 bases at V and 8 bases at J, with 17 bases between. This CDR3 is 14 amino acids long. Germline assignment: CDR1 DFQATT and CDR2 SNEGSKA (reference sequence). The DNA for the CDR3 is TGCAGTGCTAGTTTTAGCGGTCCCTTGGATGAGCAGTTCTTC. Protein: CSASFSGPLDEQFF.

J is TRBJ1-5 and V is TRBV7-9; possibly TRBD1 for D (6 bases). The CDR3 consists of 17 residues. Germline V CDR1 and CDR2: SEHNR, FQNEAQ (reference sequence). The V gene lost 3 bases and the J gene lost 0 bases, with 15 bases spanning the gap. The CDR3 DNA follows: TGTGCCAGCAGCTTTGGGGGGCTCGATTATAGCAATCAGCCCCAGCATTTT. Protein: CASSFGGLDYSNQPQHF.

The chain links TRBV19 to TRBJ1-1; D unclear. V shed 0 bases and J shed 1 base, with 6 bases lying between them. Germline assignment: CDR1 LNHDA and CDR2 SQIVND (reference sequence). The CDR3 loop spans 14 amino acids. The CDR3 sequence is CASSIDPGNTEAFF. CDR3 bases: TGTGCCAGTAGTATAGATCCAGGGAACACTGAAGCTTTCTTT.

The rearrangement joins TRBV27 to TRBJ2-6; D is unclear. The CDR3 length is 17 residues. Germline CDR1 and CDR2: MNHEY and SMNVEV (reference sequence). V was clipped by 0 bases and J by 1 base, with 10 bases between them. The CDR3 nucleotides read TGTGCCAGCAGTTTATCCCGACCGTATTCTGGGGCCAACGTCCTGACTTTC. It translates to CASSLSRPYSGANVLTF. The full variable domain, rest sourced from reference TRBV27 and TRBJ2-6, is EAQVTQNPRYLITVTGKKLTVTCSQNMNHEYMSWYRQDPGLGLRQIYYSMNVEVTDKGDVPEGYKVSRKEKRNFPLILESPSPNQTSLYFCASSLSRPYSGANVLTFGAGSRLTVL.

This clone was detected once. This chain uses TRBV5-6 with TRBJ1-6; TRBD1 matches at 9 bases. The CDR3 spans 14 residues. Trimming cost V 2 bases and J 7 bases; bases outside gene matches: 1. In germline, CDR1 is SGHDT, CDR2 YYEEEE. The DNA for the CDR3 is TGTGCCAGCAGCTTCGACAGGGGGAATTCACCCCTCCACTTT. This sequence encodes CASSFDRGNSPLHF.

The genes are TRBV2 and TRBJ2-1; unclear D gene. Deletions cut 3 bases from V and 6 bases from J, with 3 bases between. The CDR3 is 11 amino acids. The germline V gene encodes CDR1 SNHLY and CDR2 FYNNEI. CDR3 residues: CASSDANEQFF. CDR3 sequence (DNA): TGTGCCAGCAGTGACGCCAATGAGCAGTTCTTC.

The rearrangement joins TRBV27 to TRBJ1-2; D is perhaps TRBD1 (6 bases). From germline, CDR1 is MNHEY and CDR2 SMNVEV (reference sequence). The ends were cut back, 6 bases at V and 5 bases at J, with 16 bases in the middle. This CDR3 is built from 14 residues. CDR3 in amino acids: CASSTLQGPYGYTF. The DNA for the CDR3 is TGTGCCAGCAGCACACTACAGGGACCTTATGGCTACACCTTC.

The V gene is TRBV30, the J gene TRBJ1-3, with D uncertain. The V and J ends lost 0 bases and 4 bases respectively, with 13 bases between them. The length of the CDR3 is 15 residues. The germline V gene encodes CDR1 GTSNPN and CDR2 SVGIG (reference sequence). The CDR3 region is CAWSVGLHRGNTIYF. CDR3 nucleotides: TGTGCCTGGAGTGTTGGGCTCCACAGAGGAAACACCATATATTTT.

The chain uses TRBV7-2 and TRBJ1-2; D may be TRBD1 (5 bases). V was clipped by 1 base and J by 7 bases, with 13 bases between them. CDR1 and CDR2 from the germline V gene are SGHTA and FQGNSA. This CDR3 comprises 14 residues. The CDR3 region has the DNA TGTGCCAGCAGCTTAGGATTGGCTGGGGGTGGCTACACCTTC. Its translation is CASSLGLAGGGYTF.

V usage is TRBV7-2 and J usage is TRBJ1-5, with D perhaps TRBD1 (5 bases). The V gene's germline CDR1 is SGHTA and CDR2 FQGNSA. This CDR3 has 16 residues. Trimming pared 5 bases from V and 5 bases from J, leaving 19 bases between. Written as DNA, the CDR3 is TGTGCCAGCAGCCGTACGAATAGAAGGGGAGATCAGCCCCAGCATTTT. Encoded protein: CASSRTNRRGDQPQHF.

CDR3 in DNA: TGCAGCGTTGAAGTGGGTAGCGGGGGCTACAATGAGCAGTTCTTC. Translating it yields CSVEVGSGGYNEQFF. The rearrangement uses TRBV29-1 and TRBJ2-1, with 9 bases matching TRBD2. The CDR3 has 15 amino acids. CDR1 is SQVTM and CDR2 is ANQGSEA in the germline V gene. After removal of 1 base from V and 3 bases from J, the junction contained 4 bases not matched to a gene.

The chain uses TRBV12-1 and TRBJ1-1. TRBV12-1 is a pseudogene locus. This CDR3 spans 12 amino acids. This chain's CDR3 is CAIIRGALEAFF. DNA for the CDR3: TGTGCCATTATTCGGGGGGCATTGGAAGCTTTCTTT.

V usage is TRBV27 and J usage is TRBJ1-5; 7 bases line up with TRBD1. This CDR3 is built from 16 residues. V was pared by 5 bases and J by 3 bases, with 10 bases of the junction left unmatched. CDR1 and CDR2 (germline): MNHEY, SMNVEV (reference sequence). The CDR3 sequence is CASSPEGQRPNQPQHF. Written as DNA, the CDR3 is TGTGCCAGCAGTCCGGAGGGACAGAGACCCAATCAGCCCCAGCATTTT.

The CDR3 DNA follows: TGTGCCAGCAGTCGGACCGGGACAGGGACCTATGGCTACACCTTC. It yields the protein CASSRTGTGTYGYTF. The V call is TRBV6-5, the J call TRBJ1-2; 9 bases are shared with TRBD1. The V segment lost 5 bases and the J segment 4 bases; nucleotides outside the gene matches: 8. In germline, CDR1 is MNHEY, CDR2 SVGAGI. This CDR3 has 15 residues.

CDR3 nucleotides: TGTGCCAGTACCCCAGGGGGCAGGGGGTCCTATGGCTACACCTTC. It translates to CASTPGGRGSYGYTF. V usage is TRBV19 and J usage is TRBJ1-2; 8 nucleotides match TRBD1. Trimming cost V 7 bases and J 4 bases; bases outside gene matches: 11. Germline CDR1 LNHDA, CDR2 SQIVND (reference sequence). The CDR3 extends over 15 amino acids.

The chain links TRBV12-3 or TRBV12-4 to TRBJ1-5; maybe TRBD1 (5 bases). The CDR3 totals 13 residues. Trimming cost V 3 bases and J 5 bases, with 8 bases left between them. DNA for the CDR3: TGTGCCAGCAGTTTGGCGGGGGATCAGCCCCAGCATTTT. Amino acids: CASSLAGDQPQHF.

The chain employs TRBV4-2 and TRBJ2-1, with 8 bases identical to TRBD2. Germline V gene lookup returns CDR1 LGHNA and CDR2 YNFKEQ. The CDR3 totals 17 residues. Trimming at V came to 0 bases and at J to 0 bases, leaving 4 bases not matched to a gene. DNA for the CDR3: TGTGCCAGCAGCCAAGATTGGCGGGAGGTCTCCTACAATGAGCAGTTCTTC. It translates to CASSQDWREVSYNEQFF.

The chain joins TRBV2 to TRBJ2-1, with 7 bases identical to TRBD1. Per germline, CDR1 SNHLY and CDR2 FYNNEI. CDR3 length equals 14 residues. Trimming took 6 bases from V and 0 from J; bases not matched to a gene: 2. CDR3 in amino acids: CASSRQGSYNEQFF. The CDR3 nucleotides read TGTGCCAGCAGCCGACAGGGCTCCTACAATGAGCAGTTCTTC.

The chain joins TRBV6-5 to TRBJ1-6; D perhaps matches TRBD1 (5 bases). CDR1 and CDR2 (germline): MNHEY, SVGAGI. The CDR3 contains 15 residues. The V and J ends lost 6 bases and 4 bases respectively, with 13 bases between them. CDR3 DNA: TGTGCCAGCAGAGAGGGGAAGCGGTATAATTCACCCCTCCACTTT. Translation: CASREGKRYNSPLHF.

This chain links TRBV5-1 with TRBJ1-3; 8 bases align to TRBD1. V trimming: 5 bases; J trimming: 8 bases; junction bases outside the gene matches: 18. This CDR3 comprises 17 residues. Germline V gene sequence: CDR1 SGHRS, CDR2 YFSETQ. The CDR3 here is CASSPGQGVFRSDTIYF. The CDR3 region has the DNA TGCGCCAGCAGTCCCGGACAGGGAGTATTCCGATCCGACACCATATATTTT.

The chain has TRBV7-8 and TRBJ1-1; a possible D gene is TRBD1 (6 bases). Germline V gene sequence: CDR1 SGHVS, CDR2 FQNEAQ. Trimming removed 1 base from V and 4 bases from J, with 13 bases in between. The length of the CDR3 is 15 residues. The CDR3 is CASSLVVTGSTEAFF. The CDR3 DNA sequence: TGTGCCAGCAGCTTAGTAGTTACAGGGAGCACTGAAGCTTTCTTT.

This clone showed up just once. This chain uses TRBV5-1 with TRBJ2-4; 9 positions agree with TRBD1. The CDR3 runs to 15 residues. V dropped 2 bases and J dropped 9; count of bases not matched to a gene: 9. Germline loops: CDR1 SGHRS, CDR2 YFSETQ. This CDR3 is CASSFEQGAFGIQYF. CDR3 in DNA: TGCGCCAGCAGCTTCGAACAGGGGGCGTTCGGCATTCAGTACTTC.

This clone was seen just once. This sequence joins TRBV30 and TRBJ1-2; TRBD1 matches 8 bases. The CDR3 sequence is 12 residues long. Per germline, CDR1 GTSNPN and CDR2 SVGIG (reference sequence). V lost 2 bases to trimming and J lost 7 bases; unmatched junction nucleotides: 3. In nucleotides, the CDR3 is TGTGCCTGGAGTCCGACAGGGGTTGGCTACACCTTC. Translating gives CAWSPTGVGYTF.

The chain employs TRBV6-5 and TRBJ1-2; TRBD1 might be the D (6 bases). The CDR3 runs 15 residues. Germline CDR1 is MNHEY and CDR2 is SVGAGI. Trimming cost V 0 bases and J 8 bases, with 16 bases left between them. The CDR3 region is CASSYSGGQGKGYTF. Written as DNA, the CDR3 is TGTGCCAGCAGTTACTCGGGGGGGCAGGGCAAAGGCTACACCTTC.

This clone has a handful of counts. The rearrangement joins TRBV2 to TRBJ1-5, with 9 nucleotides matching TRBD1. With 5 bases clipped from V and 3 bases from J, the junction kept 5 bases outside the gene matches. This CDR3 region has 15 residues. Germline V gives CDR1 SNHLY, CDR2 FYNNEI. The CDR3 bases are TGTGCCAGCAGTTCGGGACAGGGCGACAATCAGCCCCAGCATTTT. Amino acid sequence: CASSSGQGDNQPQHF.

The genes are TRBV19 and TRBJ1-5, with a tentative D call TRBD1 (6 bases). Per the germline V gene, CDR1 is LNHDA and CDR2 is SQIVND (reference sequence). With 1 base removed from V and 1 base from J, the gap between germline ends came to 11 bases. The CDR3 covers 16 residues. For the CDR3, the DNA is TGTGCCAGTAGTATAGTAACAGGGCGGAGCAATCAGCCCCAGCATTTT. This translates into CASSIVTGRSNQPQHF.

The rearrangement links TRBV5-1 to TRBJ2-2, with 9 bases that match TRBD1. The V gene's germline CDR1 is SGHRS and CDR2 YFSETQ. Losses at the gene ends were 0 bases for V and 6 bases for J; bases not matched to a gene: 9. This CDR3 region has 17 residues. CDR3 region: CASSLVGQGSTPGELFF. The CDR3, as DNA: TGCGCCAGCAGCTTGGTAGGACAGGGGAGTACACCCGGGGAGCTGTTTTTT.